This entry concerns a single T cell receptor beta chain. The table lists this clonotype with a count of one. The antigen this receptor binds is unknown. At one end the junction does not follow the germline gene, possibly because of a read error. This entry belongs to a study of identical twins listed by TCRdb under 2016. For the study in its entirety: TCR alpha and beta repertoires from monozygotic twins, unrelated adults of various ages and cord blood were deep-sequenced to test whether fetal clonotypes persist. To rule out contamination, replicate twin experiments were performed at different times with different library preparation protocols. General study outcomes and caveats: In monozygotic twins, recombination models systematically underestimated out-of-frame TCR alpha sharing, but the models matched the sharing seen between unrelated individuals. Conclusions relied on cross-sectional statistical analysis, since the same donors could not be followed over many years. Zero-insertion analyses could be partly confounded by invariant T cells such as MAIT and iNKT, although diverse VJ usage argued against such confounding for most clonotypes. Compared with coincidental sharing between unrelated individuals, out-of-frame TCR alpha sequences shared between twins had an excess of sequences with low generation probability. A weaker excess of twin sharing was found in beta out-of-frame sequences because the signal-to-noise ratio was lowered by fewer shared sequences. Abundant cord blood beta clonotypes carried fewer insertions; young adult naive repertoires showed a weaker similar trend, while memory repertoires showed none.

Library generation was performed with 5' RACE. This sample was sequenced with an Illumina HiSeq 2000. Template switching introduced a universal primer binding site; the final cDNA contained a unique molecular identifier, enabling accurate counting of TCR cDNA molecules. Specific primers in the conserved constant-segment region were used to synthesize first-strand cDNA for TCR alpha and beta chains. To control for contamination, every cDNA library was double barcoded, receiving both a SMART-Mk sample barcode and Illumina barcodes. Two successive PCR steps introduced TruSeq adapter sequences along with Illumina sample barcodes. TCR alpha and beta cDNA libraries were sequenced on the Illumina HiSeq platform with custom primers. The paper's data handling went like this. MiGEC processed the raw reads to extract unique molecular identifiers, while MiXCR was used to determine the CDR3 positions. Recombination models were inferred per individual with the repgenHMM and IGoR tools using an EM algorithm. The analysis of shared clonotypes was done with the tcR package in R, with sharing normalized by the product of cloneset sizes. Out-of-frame nonproductive sequences were analyzed to study raw recombination free of thymic and clonal selection effects. The public reads were reanalyzed by TCRdb: fastp trimming at Q25, MiXCR alignment, in-frame beta chains only. Rows with one shared CDR3 protein collapse into an entry with the most common genes and DNA. The V and J calls were determined by TCRdb, not by the authors. The sample contains around 1.7 million distinct CDR3 sequences, about 30% of them found a single time. The ten most abundant clones make up over 0.25% of the sample.

Every donor in the study was a healthy Caucasian. The CDR3 runs 15 residues from the cysteine to the phenylalanine. Only the CDR3 portion is preserved as DNA: 45 bases, with reading frame beginning at the first base. Taken from the germline V gene (reference sequence), the CDR1 and CDR2 loops are SSHAT and FNYEAQ. The V gene is TRBV7-7 and the J gene is TRBJ2-1; 7 central bases correspond to TRBD1. The receptor was derived from a newborn girl in good health. The sequencing sample was made of cord blood. The CDR3 reads CASSLMPGGRNEQFF. In nucleotide form, the sequence is TGTGCTAGCAGCTTAATGCCAGGGGGAAGGAATGAGCAGTTCTTC. With the rest looked up from the reference TRBV7-7 and TRBJ2-1 genes rather than sequenced, the full variable domain is GAGVSQSPRYKVTKRGQDVTLRCDPISSHATLYWYQQALGQGPEFLTYFNYEAQPDKSGLPSDRFSAERPEGSISTLTIQRTEQRDSAMYRCASSLMPGGRNEQFFGPGTRLTVL.